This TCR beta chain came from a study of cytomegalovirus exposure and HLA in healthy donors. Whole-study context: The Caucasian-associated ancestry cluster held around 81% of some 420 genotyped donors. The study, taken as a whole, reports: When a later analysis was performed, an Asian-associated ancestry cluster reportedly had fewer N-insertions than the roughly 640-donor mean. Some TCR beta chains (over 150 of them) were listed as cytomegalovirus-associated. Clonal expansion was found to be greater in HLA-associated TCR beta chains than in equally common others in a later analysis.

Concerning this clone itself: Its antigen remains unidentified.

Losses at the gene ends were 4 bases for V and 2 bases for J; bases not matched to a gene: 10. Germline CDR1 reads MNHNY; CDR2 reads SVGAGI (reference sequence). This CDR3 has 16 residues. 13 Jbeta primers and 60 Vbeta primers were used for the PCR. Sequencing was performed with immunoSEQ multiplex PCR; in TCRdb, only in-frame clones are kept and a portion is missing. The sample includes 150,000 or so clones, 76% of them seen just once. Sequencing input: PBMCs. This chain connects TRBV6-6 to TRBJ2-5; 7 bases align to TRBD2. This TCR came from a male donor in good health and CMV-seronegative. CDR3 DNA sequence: TGTGCCAGCAGTTTGGGGGTGGGGGGGATACAAGAGACCCAGTACTTC. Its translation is CASSLGVGGIQETQYF.